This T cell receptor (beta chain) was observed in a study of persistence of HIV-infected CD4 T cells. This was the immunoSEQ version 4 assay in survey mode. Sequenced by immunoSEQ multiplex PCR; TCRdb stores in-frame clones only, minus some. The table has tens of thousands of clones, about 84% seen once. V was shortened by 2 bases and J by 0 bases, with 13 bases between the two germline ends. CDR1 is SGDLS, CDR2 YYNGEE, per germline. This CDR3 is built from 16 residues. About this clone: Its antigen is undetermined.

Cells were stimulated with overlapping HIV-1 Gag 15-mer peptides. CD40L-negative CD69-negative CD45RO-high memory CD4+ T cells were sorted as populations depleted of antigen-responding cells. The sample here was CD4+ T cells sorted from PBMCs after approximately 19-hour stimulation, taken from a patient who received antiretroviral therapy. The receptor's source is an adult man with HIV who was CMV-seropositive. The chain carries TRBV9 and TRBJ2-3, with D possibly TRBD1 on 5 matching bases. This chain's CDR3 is CASSVRQRTSTDTQYF. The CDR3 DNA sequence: TGTGCCAGCAGCGTTCGACAGAGAACTAGCACAGATACGCAGTATTTT.